This T cell receptor (beta chain) is from a study of cytomegalovirus exposure and HLA in healthy donors. Regarding the study as a whole: Indistinguishability led to the exclusion of some V segments, TRBV6-2 and TRBV6-3 included. In a later analysis, across HLA loci, associated TCR counts were highest for DRB1, lowest for HLA-C. In most subjects, TCR beta sequences reportedly gave accurate predictions of HLA-A and HLA-B alleles.

In regard to this clone: Its antigen is not identified.

Healthy people donating bone marrow made up the donors. The CDR3 has 15 amino acids. Germline CDR1 and CDR2: SEHNR and FQNEAQ (reference sequence). V dropped 6 bases and J dropped 8 bases, with 22 bases sitting between them. Amplification used 60 Vbeta primers and 13 Jbeta primers. The table came from immunoSEQ multiplex PCR; TCRdb's copy has only in-frame clones and leaves some out. The table for this sample gives 85,000 to 90,000 clones. The sequencing input was PBMCs. The gene calls are TRBV7-9 and TRBJ1-2; D not certain. The receptor was isolated from a man aged 50 to 60 in good health and CMV-seropositive. This CDR3 is CASRTLRGGVAGYTF. The CDR3 DNA reads as TGTGCCAGCAGGACCCTAAGAGGCGGCGTGGCAGGCTACACCTTC.